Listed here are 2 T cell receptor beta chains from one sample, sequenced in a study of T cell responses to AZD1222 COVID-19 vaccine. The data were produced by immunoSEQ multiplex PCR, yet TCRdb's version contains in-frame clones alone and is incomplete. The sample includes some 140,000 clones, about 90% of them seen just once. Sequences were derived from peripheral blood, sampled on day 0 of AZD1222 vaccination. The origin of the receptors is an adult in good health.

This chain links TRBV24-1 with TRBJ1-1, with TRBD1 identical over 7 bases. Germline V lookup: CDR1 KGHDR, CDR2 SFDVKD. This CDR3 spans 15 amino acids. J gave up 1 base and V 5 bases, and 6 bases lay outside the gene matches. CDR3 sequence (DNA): TGTGCCACCAGTGCCAGGGGGACAAAGAACACTGAAGCTTTCTTT. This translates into CATSARGTKNTEAFF.

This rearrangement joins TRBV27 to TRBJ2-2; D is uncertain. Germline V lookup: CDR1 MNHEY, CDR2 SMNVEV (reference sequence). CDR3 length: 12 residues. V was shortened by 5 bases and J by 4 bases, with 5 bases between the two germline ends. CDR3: CASSRATGELFF. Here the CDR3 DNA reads TGTGCCAGCAGTCGAGCCACCGGGGAGCTGTTTTTT.